The 2 T cell receptor beta chains below all came from one sample that was sequenced in a study of T cells after yellow fever vaccination (dated by TCRdb to about 2019). The sample's treatment or condition, from its label and the paper: live attenuated yellow fever vaccine strain. Receptor amplification or capture employed 5' RACE. Instrument on record: Illumina NovaSeq 6000. TCRdb reran the public reads through fastp at Q25 and MiXCR, keeping productive beta chains. Under each unique CDR3 protein, matching rows form one entry showing the most common genes and DNA. For this sample the table gives roughly 310,000 distinct CDR3 sequences, of which less than 4.5% were detected only once. The ten largest clones add up to 23% of the sample. Sequenced here: PBMCs, sampled on the day of the yellow fever booster vaccination. The origin of the receptors is a man younger than 35 who received the YFV17D yellow fever vaccine.

This clonotype appeared a few times. Its ends do not fully match the called genes, so a read error is possible. This chain links TRBV7-6 with TRBJ2-2, with D unclear. In germline, CDR1 is SGHVS, CDR2 FNYEAQ. The CDR3 runs to 14 residues. The CDR3 here is CASSRTLNPGELFF. CDR3 coding DNA: TGTGCCAGCAGCCGCACATTGAACCCCGGGGAGCTGTTTTTT.

This clonotype appeared many times. V usage is TRBV7-2 and J usage is TRBJ2-1; 12 bases are shared with TRBD2. This CDR3 is built from 16 residues. In germline, CDR1 is SGHTA, CDR2 FQGNSA. With 5 bases clipped from V and 9 bases from J, the junction kept 11 bases outside the gene matches. In DNA, the CDR3 is TGTGCCAGCAGCCTATGGACTAGCGGGGCCCCCGGTGAGCAGTTCTTC. This codes for CASSLWTSGAPGEQFF.